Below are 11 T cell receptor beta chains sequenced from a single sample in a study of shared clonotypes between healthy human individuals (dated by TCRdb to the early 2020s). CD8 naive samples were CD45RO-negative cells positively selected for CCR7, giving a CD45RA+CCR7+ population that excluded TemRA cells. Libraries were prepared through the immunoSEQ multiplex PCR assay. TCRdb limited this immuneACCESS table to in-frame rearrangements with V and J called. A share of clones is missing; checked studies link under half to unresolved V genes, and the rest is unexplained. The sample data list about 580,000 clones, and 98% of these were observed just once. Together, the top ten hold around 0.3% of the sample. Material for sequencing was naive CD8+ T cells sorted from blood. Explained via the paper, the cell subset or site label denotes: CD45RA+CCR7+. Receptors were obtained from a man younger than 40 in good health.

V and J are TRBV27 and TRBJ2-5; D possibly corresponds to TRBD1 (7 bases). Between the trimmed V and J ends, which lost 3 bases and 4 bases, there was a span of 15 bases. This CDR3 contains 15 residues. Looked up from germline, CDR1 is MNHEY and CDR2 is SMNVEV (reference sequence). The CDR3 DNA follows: TGTGCCAGCAGTTTGGAGGGGGCGCGAGTAGAGACCCAGTACTTC. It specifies CASSLEGARVETQYF.

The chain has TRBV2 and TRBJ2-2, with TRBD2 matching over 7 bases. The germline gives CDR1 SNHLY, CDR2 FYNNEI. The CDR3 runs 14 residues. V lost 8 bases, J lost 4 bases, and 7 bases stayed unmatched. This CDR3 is CASDRGSSTGELFF. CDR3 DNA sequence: TGTGCCAGCGACCGCGGGAGTAGCACCGGGGAGCTGTTTTTT.

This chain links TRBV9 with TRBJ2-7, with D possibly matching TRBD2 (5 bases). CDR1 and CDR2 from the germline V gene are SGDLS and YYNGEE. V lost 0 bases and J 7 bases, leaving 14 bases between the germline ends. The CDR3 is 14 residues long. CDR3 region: CASSVEGDTGEQYF. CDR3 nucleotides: TGTGCCAGCAGCGTAGAGGGAGACACTGGAGAGCAGTACTTC.

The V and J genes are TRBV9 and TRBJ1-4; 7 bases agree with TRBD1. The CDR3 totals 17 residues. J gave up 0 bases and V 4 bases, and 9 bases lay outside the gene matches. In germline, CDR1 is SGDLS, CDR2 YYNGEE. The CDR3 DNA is TGTGCCAGCAGCCTCTTAGGGACAGCTCCAACTAATGAAAAACTGTTTTTT. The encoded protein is CASSLLGTAPTNEKLFF.

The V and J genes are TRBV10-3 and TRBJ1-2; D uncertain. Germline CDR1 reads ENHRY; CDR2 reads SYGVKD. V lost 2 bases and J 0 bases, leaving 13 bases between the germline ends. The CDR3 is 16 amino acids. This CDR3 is CAISEKWEVSNYGYTF. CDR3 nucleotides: TGTGCCATCAGTGAGAAGTGGGAGGTCTCTAACTATGGCTACACCTTC.

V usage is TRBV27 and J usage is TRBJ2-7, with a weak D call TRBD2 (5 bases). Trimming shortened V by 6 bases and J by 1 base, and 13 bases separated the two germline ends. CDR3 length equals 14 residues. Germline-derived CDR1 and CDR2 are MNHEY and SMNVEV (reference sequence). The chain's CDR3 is CASRPDLTSYEQYF. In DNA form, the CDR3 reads TGTGCCAGCAGACCGGACTTGACTTCCTACGAGCAGTACTTC.

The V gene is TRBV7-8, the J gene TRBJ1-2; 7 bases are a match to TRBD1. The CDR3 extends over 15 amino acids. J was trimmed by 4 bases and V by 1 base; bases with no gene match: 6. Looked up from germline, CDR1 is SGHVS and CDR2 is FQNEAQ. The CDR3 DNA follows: TGTGCCAGCAGCTTAGAGGCAGGGGGTATCTATGGCTACACCTTC. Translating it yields CASSLEAGGIYGYTF. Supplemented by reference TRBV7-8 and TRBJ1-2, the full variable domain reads GAGVSQSPRYKVAKRGQDVALRCDPISGHVSLFWYQQALGQGPEFLTYFQNEAQLDKSGLPSDRFFAERPEGSVSTLKIQRTQQEDSAVYLCASSLEAGGIYGYTFGSGTRLTVV.

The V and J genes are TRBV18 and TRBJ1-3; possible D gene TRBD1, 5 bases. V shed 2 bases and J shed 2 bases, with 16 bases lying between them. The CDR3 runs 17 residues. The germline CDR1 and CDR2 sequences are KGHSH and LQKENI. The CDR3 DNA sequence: TGTGCCAGCTCACCAGGTGCAGGGCACCCGCCTGGAAACACCATATATTTT. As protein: CASSPGAGHPPGNTIYF.

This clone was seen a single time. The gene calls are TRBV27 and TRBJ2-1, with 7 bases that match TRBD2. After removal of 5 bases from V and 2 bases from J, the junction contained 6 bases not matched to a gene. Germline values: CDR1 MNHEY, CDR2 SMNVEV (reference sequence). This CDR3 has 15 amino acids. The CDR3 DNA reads TGTGCCAGCAGTACGGTGGGAGGGCCCTACAATGAGCAGTTCTTC. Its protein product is CASSTVGGPYNEQFF.

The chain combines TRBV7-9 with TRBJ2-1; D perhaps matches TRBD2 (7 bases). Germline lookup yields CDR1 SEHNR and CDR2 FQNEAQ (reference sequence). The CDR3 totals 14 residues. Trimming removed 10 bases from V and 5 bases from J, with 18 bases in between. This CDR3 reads CATKGGGSDNEQFF. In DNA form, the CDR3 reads TGTGCCACCAAGGGGGGGGGTTCAGACAATGAGCAGTTCTTC.

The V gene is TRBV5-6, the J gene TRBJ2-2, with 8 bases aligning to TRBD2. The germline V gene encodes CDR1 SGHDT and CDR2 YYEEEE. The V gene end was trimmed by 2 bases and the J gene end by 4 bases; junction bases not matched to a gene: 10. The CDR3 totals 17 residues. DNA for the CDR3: TGTGCCAGCAGCTTTCGGGAGGGTCGGGGAGGCACCGGGGAGCTGTTTTTT. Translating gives CASSFREGRGGTGELFF.